The present entry profiles one T cell receptor (beta chain) with its context. CDR3 length: 15 amino acids. V dropped 7 bases and J dropped 2 bases, with 15 bases sitting between them. The V gene's germline CDR1 is LNHDA and CDR2 SQIVND (reference sequence). This entry is derived from a study of T cells in localized non-small cell lung cancer. TCRdb's copy holds only in-frame clones and misses some; the assay was immunoSEQ multiplex PCR. The sample includes fewer than 100,000 clones, roughly 89% of them seen just once. This chain links TRBV19 with TRBJ1-5; no clear D. This sample comprised peripheral blood, obtained before any cancer treatment. The TCR was taken from a man aged 40-75 years with stage I squamous cell lung carcinoma. DNA of the CDR3: TGTGCCAGTACAGGATTGCCCTCCCGCAATCAGCCCCAGCATTTT. Translation: CASTGLPSRNQPQHF.